This T cell receptor beta chain was obtained from a study of cytomegalovirus exposure and HLA in healthy donors. PCR was performed using 60 Vbeta and 13 Jbeta primers. Measured with immunoSEQ multiplex PCR; TCRdb has only the in-frame clones, and not every one. The sample holds some 110,000 clones, approximately 67% seen once. Germline-derived CDR1 and CDR2 are GTSNPN and SVGIG (reference sequence). The CDR3 runs to 15 residues. Trimming removed 1 base from V and 4 bases from J; junction bases left unmatched: 8. In this sample, this clone turned up a few times. This TCR derives from a man younger than 35 in good health and CMV-seronegative. Material for sequencing was PBMCs. The rearrangement links TRBV30 to TRBJ1-1; 8 bases agree with TRBD1. CDR3 amino acids: CAWSGAGGTSTEAFF. The CDR3 nucleotides are TGTGCCTGGAGTGGGGCAGGGGGCACGAGCACTGAAGCTTTCTTT.